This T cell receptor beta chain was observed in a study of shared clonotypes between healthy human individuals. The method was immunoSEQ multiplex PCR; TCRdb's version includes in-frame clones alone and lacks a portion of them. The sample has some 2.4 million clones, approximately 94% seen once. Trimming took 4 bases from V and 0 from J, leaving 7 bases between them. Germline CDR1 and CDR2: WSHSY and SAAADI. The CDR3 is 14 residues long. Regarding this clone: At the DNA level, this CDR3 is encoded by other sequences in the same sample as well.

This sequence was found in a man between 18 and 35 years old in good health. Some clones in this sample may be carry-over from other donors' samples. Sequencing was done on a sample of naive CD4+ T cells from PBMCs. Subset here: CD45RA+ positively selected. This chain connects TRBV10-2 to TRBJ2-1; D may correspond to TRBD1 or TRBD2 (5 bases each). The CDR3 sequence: CASSVGGSYNEQFF. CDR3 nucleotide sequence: TGCGCCAGCAGTGTTGGGGGCTCCTACAATGAGCAGTTCTTC.